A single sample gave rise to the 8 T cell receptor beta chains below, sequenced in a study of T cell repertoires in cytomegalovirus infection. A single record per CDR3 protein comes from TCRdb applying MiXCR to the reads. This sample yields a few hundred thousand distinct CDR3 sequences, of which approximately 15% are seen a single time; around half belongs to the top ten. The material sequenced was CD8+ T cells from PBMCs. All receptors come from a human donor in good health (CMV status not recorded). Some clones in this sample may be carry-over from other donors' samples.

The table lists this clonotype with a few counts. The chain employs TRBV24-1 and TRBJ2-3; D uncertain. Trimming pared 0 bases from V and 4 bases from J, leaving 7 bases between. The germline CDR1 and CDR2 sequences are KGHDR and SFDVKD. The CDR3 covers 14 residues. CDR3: CATSDLDDADTQYF. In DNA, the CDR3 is TGTGCCACCAGTGATTTGGATGACGCAGATACGCAGTATTTT.

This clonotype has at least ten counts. CDR3 amino acids: CASSFKGSKLANYGYTF. As DNA, the CDR3 is TGTGCCAGCAGTTTCAAAGGCAGTAAATTAGCTAACTATGGCTACACCTTC. The V and J genes are TRBV28 and TRBJ1-2, with no clear D. The CDR3 loop spans 17 amino acids. Germline loops: CDR1 MDHEN, CDR2 SYDVKM. Trimming removed 3 bases from V and 0 bases from J, with 17 bases in between.

Written as DNA, the CDR3 is TGCAGTGCTAGAGATGGCATTTCCTACGAGCAGTACTTC. This sequence encodes CSARDGISYEQYF. The chain employs TRBV20-1 and TRBJ2-7; D is undetermined. CDR3 length: 13 residues. The V end lost 0 bases, the J end lost 1 base, and 7 bases lay between the germline ends. Germline V gene sequence: CDR1 DFQATT, CDR2 SNEGSKA (reference sequence).

The CDR3: CASIQGGGPSRAFF. In DNA form, the CDR3 reads TGTGCCAGCATTCAGGGGGGGGGTCCTTCGCGGGCTTTCTTT. This chain uses TRBV6-1 with TRBJ1-1; 7 positions agree with TRBD1. Germline assignment: CDR1 MNHNS and CDR2 SASEGT. The CDR3 spans 14 residues. The ends lost 7 bases at V and 11 bases at J; junction bases unmatched: 16.

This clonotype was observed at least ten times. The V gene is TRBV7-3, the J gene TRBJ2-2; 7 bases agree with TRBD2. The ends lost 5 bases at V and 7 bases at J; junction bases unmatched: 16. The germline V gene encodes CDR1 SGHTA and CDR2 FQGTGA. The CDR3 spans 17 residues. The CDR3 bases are TGTGCCAGCAGCCCGACCCCAGGGAAAAGCGGGATCGGGGAGCTGTTTTTT. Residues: CASSPTPGKSGIGELFF.

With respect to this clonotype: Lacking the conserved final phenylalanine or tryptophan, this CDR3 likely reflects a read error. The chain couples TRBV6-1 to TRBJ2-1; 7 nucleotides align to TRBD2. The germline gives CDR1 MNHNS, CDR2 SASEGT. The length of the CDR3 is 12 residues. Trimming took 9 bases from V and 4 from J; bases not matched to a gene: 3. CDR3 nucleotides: TGTGCCAGTCTCGGGGGGTACAATGAGCAGTTCATC. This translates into CASLGGYNEQFI.

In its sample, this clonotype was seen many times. The CDR3 DNA sequence: TGTGCCAGCGGGGAGGGCAGCACAGATACGCAGTATTTT. Translated: CASGEGSTDTQYF. The V and J genes are TRBV7-2 and TRBJ2-3, with TRBD2 identical over 7 bases. The CDR3 is 13 amino acids. Trimming took 8 bases from V and 0 from J; bases not matched to a gene: 2. Looked up from germline, CDR1 is SGHTA and CDR2 is FQGNSA. The full variable domain, completed using reference TRBV7-2 and TRBJ2-3, is GAGVSQSPSNKVTEKGKDVELRCDPISGHTALYWYRQSLGQGLEFLIYFQGNSAPDKSGLPSDRFSAERTGGSVSTLTIQRTQQEDSAVYLCASGEGSTDTQYFGPGTRLTVL.

CDR3 protein: CASSTLGDEQFF. As DNA, the CDR3 is TGTGCCAGCAGCACGCTAGGGGATGAGCAGTTCTTC. The V call is TRBV6-5, the J call TRBJ2-1, with D tentatively TRBD1 (5 bases). Trimming left V 6 bases short and J 8 bases short, with 11 bases between. The CDR3 spans 12 residues. CDR1 and CDR2 (germline): MNHEY, SVGAGI.